The T cell receptor (beta chain) described here comes from a study of regulatory T cells in long-lasting Graves disease. Findings of the study overall: The study found persistent patients shared more public clonotypes (2,741) than new patients (nearly 1,000).

HTBI primers from iRepertoire and Arm-PCR of CDR3 regions yielded the TCR beta libraries. TCRdb redid the calling of the multiplex PCR reads with MiXCR, one entry per CDR3 protein. The sample lists hundreds of thousands of distinct CDR3 sequences; roughly 15% were seen once. As for time point: newly diagnosed GD, antithyroid drugs for less than 3 months. Preparation of the TCR library used RNA extracted from PBMCs. Each patient gave approximately 8.1 milliliters of EDTA-anticoagulated peripheral blood. With regard to this clonotype: Its antigen is not identified.

The same data also went into a second study, on T cells in Graves' hyperthyroidism and ophthalmopathy. That paper notes: A 13 V-J model separated ophthalmopathy from stable hyperthyroidism.

The clonotype comes from a woman aged 25 to 39 with Graves disease. The material sequenced was peripheral blood mononuclear cells (PBMCs), taken at new diagnosis, from a patient treated with antithyroid drugs.

This CDR3 reads CASSLLGGRVFF. The CDR3 DNA is TGTGCCAGCAGTTTATTAGGGGGAAGGGTATTCTTC. This rearrangement joins TRBV27 to TRBJ2-1; D might be TRBD1 (6 bases). Germline CDR1 and CDR2: MNHEY and SMNVEV (reference sequence). Trimming cost V 1 base and J 16 bases, with 14 bases left between them. The CDR3 has 12 amino acids.